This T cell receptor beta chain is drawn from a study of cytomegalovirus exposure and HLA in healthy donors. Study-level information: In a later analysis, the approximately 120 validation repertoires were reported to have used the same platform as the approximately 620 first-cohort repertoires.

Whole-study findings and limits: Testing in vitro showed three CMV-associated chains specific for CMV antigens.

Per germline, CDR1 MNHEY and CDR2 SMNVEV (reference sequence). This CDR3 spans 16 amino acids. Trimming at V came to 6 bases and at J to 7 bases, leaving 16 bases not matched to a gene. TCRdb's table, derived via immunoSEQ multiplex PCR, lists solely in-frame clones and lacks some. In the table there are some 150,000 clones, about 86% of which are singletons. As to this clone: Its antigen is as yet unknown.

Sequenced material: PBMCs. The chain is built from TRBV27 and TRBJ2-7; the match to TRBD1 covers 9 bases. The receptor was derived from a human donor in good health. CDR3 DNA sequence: TGTGCCAGCAGAGTCAGATCGGACAGGGGAGGGAGGGAGCAGTACTTC. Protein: CASRVRSDRGGREQYF.